These T cell receptor beta chains were read from a single sample in a study of blood T cell repertoires in COVID-19. Using immunoSEQ multiplex PCR, the repertoire was profiled, and TCRdb retains in-frame clones only, with some absent. The data show around 160,000 clones, with about nine tenths seen just once and over 15% held by the top ten. Source material: peripheral blood. Source of these receptors: a man in his 60s with active or convalescent COVID-19. The CDR3 runs from the conserved cysteine through the conserved F or W. The D gene is left open where the match is weak.

TRBD1	TRBV5-1	TRBJ2-5	CASSGTGQETQYF
TRBD2	TRBV6-4	TRBJ2-3	CASSSGQGGTDTQYF
-	TRBV10-3	TRBJ2-1	CAIGRRNSDEQFF
TRBD2	TRBV27	TRBJ2-2	CASSFLGTSGGKSTGELFF
TRBD2	TRBV6-5	TRBJ2-1	CASTLAGFDEQFF
-	TRBV3-1/TRBV3-2	TRBJ2-3	CASSHPGATSTDTQYF
-	TRBV18	TRBJ2-7	CASSPLGNRFPYEQYF
TRBD2	TRBV18	TRBJ2-3	CASSPGTSGGRPDTQYF
-	TRBV6-5	TRBJ1-2	CASREGPTNYGYTF
-	TRBV3-1/TRBV3-2	TRBJ1-6	CASSRITGQAGNSPLHF
TRBD1	TRBV6-6	TRBJ1-5	CASSYPGTGGSQPQHF
TRBD2	TRBV10-3	TRBJ2-1	CATGLAAYNEQFF
-	TRBV18	TRBJ2-7	CASSAGQSYEQYF
-	TRBV5-5	TRBJ1-3	CASSYEFSGNTIYF
-	TRBV3-1/TRBV3-2	TRBJ1-2	CASSQATGNYGYTF
TRBD1	TRBV7-8	TRBJ2-1	CASREQGTYNEQFF
TRBD1	TRBV7-2	TRBJ1-2	CASSLVDRDYGYTF
TRBD1	TRBV10-3	TRBJ2-5	CAIRTGGRETQYF
TRBD1	TRBV19	TRBJ1-1	CASSIDRTGEAFF
-	TRBV19	TRBJ1-2	CASSISAAGAIGGYTF
TRBD2	TRBV28	TRBJ2-1	CASSRSGGVNEQFF
TRBD1	TRBV27	TRBJ1-4	CASSTGTVTNEKLFF
-	TRBV5-1	TRBJ1-1	CASSLVERQPTSEAFF
-	TRBV24-1	TRBJ1-4	CATSDSGSTNEKLFF
-	TRBV4-1	TRBJ2-3	CASSPSRSASTPSTDTQYF
TRBD2	TRBV11-3	TRBJ2-1	CASKIGGGTSGTNEQFF
-	TRBV2	TRBJ1-2	CASSDQPHLNYGYTF
-	TRBV1	TRBJ2-7	CTSSQDSGYEQYF
TRBD1	TRBV7-2	TRBJ1-4	CASSPRQGVEEKLFF
-	TRBV7-2	TRBJ2-7	CASSLAFRGYEQYF
-	TRBV21-1	TRBJ2-4	CASSSLIPGQSLLAKNIQYF
-	TRBV4-1	TRBJ1-1	CASSQVAVNTEAFF
TRBD2	TRBV10-3	TRBJ2-3	CAISGDLRESDTQYF
TRBD2	TRBV24-1	TRBJ2-1	CATSDATSGSYNEQFF
-	TRBV5-1	TRBJ2-7	CASSKNGWTDYEQYF
TRBD1	TRBV5-1	TRBJ1-4	CASRGQASNEKLFF
-	TRBV5-1	TRBJ2-2	CASSLLPGGDGELFF
TRBD1	TRBV27	TRBJ1-2	CASSTSGGGYTF
-	TRBV3-1/TRBV3-2	TRBJ2-2	CASSQTGTGELFF
-	TRBV19	TRBJ1-1	CASSIDLSEGIGEAFF
TRBD1	TRBV10-1	TRBJ1-1	CASSEGTGRYTEAFF
-	TRBV4-1	TRBJ2-7	CASSQPPWPGQPHYEQYF
TRBD2	TRBV7-2	TRBJ2-2	CASSLDRPLAGGTGELFF
TRBD1	TRBV19	TRBJ1-1	CASSPMDREGTEAFF
TRBD1	TRBV27	TRBJ1-5	CASSLFGTGIDSNQPQHF
TRBD1	TRBV29-1	TRBJ2-5	CSASGGDSVETQYF
-	TRBV7-2	TRBJ1-1	CASSSYNRQLLNTEAFF
-	TRBV4-2	TRBJ1-4	CASSQELRVREKLFF
-	TRBV18	TRBJ2-3	CASSPQPDTQYF
TRBD1	TRBV13	TRBJ2-2	CASSLEGQGATGELFF
TRBD1	TRBV5-1	TRBJ1-2	CASSWGQGNYGYTF
TRBD2	TRBV6-1	TRBJ2-3	CASSELAGGSDTQYF
-	TRBV28	TRBJ2-7	CASSLRPGRTTYEQYF
-	TRBV27	TRBJ1-2	CASSFRQGRYTHGYTF
TRBD1	TRBV24-1	TRBJ2-3	CATSDHRDRPDTQYF
-	TRBV4-1	TRBJ1-6	CASSLQGLNNSPLHF
-	TRBV5-1	TRBJ2-5	CASSLSEVVKTQYF